This T cell receptor beta chain was observed in a study of blood T cell repertoires in COVID-19. Participants spanned ages about 18 to 100 years and resided in over 20 US areas. The study recruited exposed participants who had met a COVID-19 case within 2 weeks before entry. Original data processing: Using reference gene primer amplification, nucleated cell counts were estimated. The method was immunoSEQ multiplex PCR; TCRdb's version includes in-frame clones alone and lacks a portion of them. That table gives V, J and clone size, and the DNA gave D and trimming. The sample gives approximately 280,000 clones, around 83% of which show up once; 5% is in the top ten. Germline loops: CDR1 SNHLY, CDR2 FYNNEI. With 6 bases clipped from V and 7 bases from J, the junction kept 9 bases outside the gene matches. The CDR3 totals 14 residues.

The V and J genes are TRBV2 and TRBJ2-1, with 7 bases fitting TRBD2. This receptor was obtained from a middle-aged man who had been exposed to COVID-19. Sequenced sample: PBMCs or T cells enriched from blood (not recorded which). CDR3 sequence reads: CASRWLAAGNEQFF. The CDR3, as DNA: TGTGCCAGCAGGTGGCTAGCGGCAGGTAATGAGCAGTTCTTC.